This TCR beta chain was profiled in a study of T-cell memory formation after mild COVID-19. Overall study findings and caveats: Some clones that responded turned up in pre-infection memory, which suggests that cross-reactive memory joined in. The SARS-CoV-2 specificity of second-wave clones reaching peak at day 37 remained unverified. The study found contracting CD4+ clones mainly in CM and EM and contracting CD8+ clones in EMRA. Day 15 to 85 contractors were CD4/CD8 balanced; later expanders leaned CD4+.

TCRdb analysed the 5' RACE reads with MiXCR anew, one entry per CDR3 protein. This sample has about 110,000 distinct CDR3 sequences, with roughly a sixth found just once. V dropped 5 bases and J dropped 8; count of bases not matched to a gene: 7. The CDR3 is 16 amino acids. The V gene's germline CDR1 is MNHEY and CDR2 SMNVEV (reference sequence). On this clonotype itself: Antigen unknown.

Specimen: PBMCs or a T cell subset sorted from them (not recorded which). The origin of this receptor is a man aged 18 to 30 who had mild COVID-19 (a few samples of this study predate the infection). Cell type and time point are not known. V and J are TRBV27 and TRBJ2-1, with TRBD2 matching 15 bases. The CDR3 here is CASSLPGLAGGYEQFF. The CDR3 DNA reads TGTGCCAGCAGTCTTCCGGGACTAGCGGGGGGTTATGAGCAGTTCTTC.